This passage covers 27 T cell receptor beta chains from one sample sequenced in a study of early T cells in non-severe SARS-CoV-2 infection. TCRdb independently ran MiXCR on the 5' RACE reads; one entry per CDR3 protein. The data contain around 30,000 distinct CDR3 sequences, 9% of them singletons. Specimen: whole blood. The receptor source for this set is an adult who was a healthcare worker with PCR-confirmed SARS-CoV-2 infection or an uninfected control (not recorded which).

The genes are TRBV29-1 and TRBJ2-7; D perhaps matches TRBD1 (6 bases). The V end was cut by 5 bases, the J end by 0 bases, with 17 bases between. The CDR3 loop spans 15 amino acids. The germline gives CDR1 SQVTM, CDR2 ANQGSEA. The DNA of the CDR3 is TGCAGCGTTAGCAGGGGAGACAGGAGCTCCTACGAGCAGTACTTC. Translated, it gives CSVSRGDRSSYEQYF.

This clonotype was found many times. The genes are TRBV9 and TRBJ2-3; possibly TRBD2 for D (6 bases). Per germline, CDR1 SGDLS and CDR2 YYNGEE. The V end was cut by 4 bases, the J end by 0 bases, with 9 bases between. This CDR3 region has 14 residues. The CDR3 DNA is TGTGCCAGCAGCCCAGCGGGTAGCACAGATACGCAGTATTTT. Its translation is CASSPAGSTDTQYF.

The chain links TRBV7-9 to TRBJ2-2, with D possibly being TRBD1 (6 bases). Germline V gene data show CDR1 as SEHNR and CDR2 as FQNEAQ (reference sequence). Trimming cost V 5 bases and J 4 bases, with 17 bases left between them. The CDR3 covers 16 residues. The CDR3 DNA follows: TGTGCCAGCAGCCCGTTATTCACAGGGAGCACCGGGGAGCTGTTTTTT. Its translation: CASSPLFTGSTGELFF.

This clonotype was seen at least ten times. This sequence joins TRBV5-1 and TRBJ1-2; D gene ambiguous. The V end was cut by 4 bases, the J end by 3 bases, with 10 bases between. Germline V gene sequence: CDR1 SGHRS, CDR2 YFSETQ. The CDR3 covers 13 residues. Here the CDR3 reads CASSDRAHYGYTF. The DNA for the CDR3 is TGCGCCAGCAGCGATAGGGCGCACTATGGCTACACCTTC.

The CDR3 spells CASSYSMGGARSPLHF. CDR3 bases: TGTGCCAGCAGTTACAGTATGGGGGGCGCGAGGTCACCCCTCCACTTT. This chain connects TRBV6-5 to TRBJ1-6; a possible D gene is TRBD1 (6 bases). The CDR3 loop spans 16 amino acids. Trimming pared 2 bases from V and 10 bases from J, leaving 18 bases between. Per germline, CDR1 MNHEY and CDR2 SVGAGI.

By share, this clonotype counts as medium-sized (0.01 to 0.1%). The chain couples TRBV5-6 to TRBJ2-4; unclear D gene. Germline CDR1 is SGHDT and CDR2 is YYEEEE. CDR3 length: 15 residues. V was pared by 0 bases and J by 0 bases, with 7 bases between. This chain's CDR3 is CASSLGSLAKNIQYF. For the CDR3, the DNA is TGTGCCAGCAGCTTGGGTAGTCTAGCCAAAAACATTCAGTACTTC.

This clonotype occurred many times. This chain uses TRBV30 with TRBJ2-3; 7 nucleotides line up with TRBD2. Germline CDR1 reads GTSNPN; CDR2 reads SVGIG (reference sequence). The CDR3 is made up of 14 amino acids. Losses at the gene ends were 3 bases for V and 7 bases for J; bases not matched to a gene: 10. The CDR3 region is CAWRERGAANTQYF. The CDR3 DNA sequence: TGTGCCTGGAGGGAGCGGGGAGCTGCGAATACGCAGTATTTT.

This clonotype was detected ten times or more. The V call is TRBV20-1, the J call TRBJ1-1; 9 bases are shared with TRBD1. The J segment lost 4 bases and the V segment lost 3 bases, leaving 6 bases of the junction unmatched. The germline CDR1 and CDR2 sequences are DFQATT and SNEGSKA (reference sequence). The length of the CDR3 is 14 residues. As DNA, the CDR3 is TGCAGTGCTAGGATACAGGGGGCAGGCACTGAAGCTTTCTTT. As protein: CSARIQGAGTEAFF.

In its sample, this clonotype was seen a few times. The V gene is TRBV12-3 or TRBV12-4, the J gene TRBJ1-1; D uncertain. V shed 3 bases and J shed 4 bases, with 9 bases lying between them. The CDR3 runs to 13 residues. CDR3 bases: TGTGCCAGCAGTTTTATCCTGGGCACTGAAGCTTTCTTT. This codes for CASSFILGTEAFF.

This clonotype was observed at least ten times. The rearrangement links TRBV20-1 to TRBJ2-3; D unclear. This CDR3 comprises 12 residues. Germline V lookup: CDR1 DFQATT, CDR2 SNEGSKA (reference sequence). Deletions cut 6 bases from V and 0 bases from J, with 7 bases between. Written as DNA, the CDR3 is TGCAGTGCGGGCCCTAGCACAGATACGCAGTATTTT. It is translated as CSAGPSTDTQYF.

This clonotype rates as medium-sized. V usage is TRBV6-1 and J usage is TRBJ1-6; D uncertain. Germline CDR1 reads MNHNS; CDR2 reads SASEGT. This CDR3 is 15 amino acids long. The V and J ends lost 0 bases and 10 bases respectively, with 13 bases between them. The CDR3: CASSEAASVVSPLHF. The DNA of the CDR3 is TGTGCCAGCAGTGAAGCGGCCAGTGTGGTGTCACCCCTCCACTTT.

There are a few counts of this clonotype. The chain has TRBV4-3 and TRBJ2-7; D is ambiguous. CDR1 and CDR2 (germline): LGHNA, YSLEER. Deletions cut 0 bases from V and 0 bases from J, with 9 bases between. The CDR3 totals 15 residues. CDR3 in amino acids: CASSQDYSTSYEQYF. For the CDR3, the DNA is TGCGCCAGCAGCCAAGACTACAGCACCTCCTACGAGCAGTACTTC.

This clonotype appeared many times. A read error may produce the germline difference seen at one junction end. This chain joins TRBV7-7 and TRBJ2-1; TRBD1 is a possible D gene (5 bases). This CDR3 region has 13 residues. Germline CDR1 is SSHAT and CDR2 is FNYEAQ (reference sequence). The CDR3 reads CASSLAGSNEQFF. The CDR3, as DNA: TGTGCTAGCAGCTTAGCAGGGTCTAATGAGCAGTTCTTC.

V gene TRBV4-2 combines with J gene TRBJ2-1; D is unclear. The germline gives CDR1 LGHNA, CDR2 YNFKEQ. The CDR3 is 14 amino acids. Trimming left V 0 bases short and J 5 bases short, with 8 bases between. CDR3 DNA sequence: TGTGCCAGCAGCCAAGATCGAAGTGACAATGAGCAGTTCTTC. This codes for CASSQDRSDNEQFF.

For this clonotype: One junction end does not reproduce the germline sequence, and a read error may be involved. V is TRBV6-2 or TRBV6-3 and J is TRBJ2-2; D is possibly TRBD1 (7 bases). The CDR3 is made up of 16 amino acids. The germline V gene has CDR1 MNHEY and CDR2 SVGEGT. CDR3 nucleotide sequence: TGTGTCAGCAAAGACCAGGGGGGAGTTGTTTCCGGGGAGCTGTTTTTT. This translates into CVSKDQGGVVSGELFF.

The rearrangement uses TRBV29-1 and TRBJ1-1; weak D call: TRBD1 (5 bases). The CDR3 has 14 residues. Trimming shortened V by 6 bases and J by 1 base, and 15 bases separated the two germline ends. CDR1 and CDR2 from the germline V gene are SQVTM and ANQGSEA. This CDR3 reads CSVARVGRNTEAFF. DNA for the CDR3: TGCAGCGTCGCTCGCGTGGGGCGGAACACTGAAGCTTTCTTT.

This clonotype was observed at least ten times. The J gene is TRBJ2-5, the V gene TRBV29-1; the match to TRBD1 covers 8 bases. CDR3 length: 11 residues. Per germline, CDR1 SQVTM and CDR2 ANQGSEA. The trim removed 6 bases at V and 5 bases at J, leaving 2 bases unmatched. Here the CDR3 DNA reads TGCAGCGTGACAGGGGTTGAGACCCAGTACTTC. It codes for CSVTGVETQYF.

On this clonotype itself: The junction departs from the called germline gene at one end, perhaps through a read error. This chain connects TRBV6-2 or TRBV6-3 to TRBJ2-1, with 8 bases identical to TRBD1. This CDR3 region has 13 residues. The germline V gene encodes CDR1 MNHEY and CDR2 SVGEGT. CDR3 bases: TGTGTCAGCAGCCGGACAGGGAACAATGAGCAGTTCTTC. Encoded protein: CVSSRTGNNEQFF.

This clonotype was counted a few times. The V and J genes are TRBV7-2 and TRBJ1-5; D perhaps matches TRBD1 (5 bases). The CDR3 sequence is 15 residues long. V gave up 1 base and J gave up 6 bases, with 13 bases separating them. CDR1 and CDR2 (germline): SGHTA, FQGNSA. This CDR3 reads CASSLGWGGGQPQHF. CDR3 DNA: TGTGCCAGCAGCTTAGGTTGGGGGGGAGGTCAGCCCCAGCATTTT.

In DNA form, the CDR3 reads TGTGCCAGCAGCTTATCTCCCCCCACTGAAGCTTTCTTT. Translation gives CASSLSPPTEAFF. This chain connects TRBV11-1 to TRBJ1-1, with unresolved D. CDR3 length: 13 residues. Per the germline V gene, CDR1 is SGHAT and CDR2 is FQDESV (reference sequence). V dropped 2 bases and J dropped 4 bases, with 8 bases sitting between them.

This clonotype was found many times. This chain uses TRBV12-3 or TRBV12-4 with TRBJ1-5; D is undetermined. CDR3 size: 12 residues. V lost 5 bases, J lost 11 bases, and 13 bases lay in between. As DNA, the CDR3 is TGTGCCAGCAGTCCGGTGGGGTATACCCAGCATTTT. This gives the protein CASSPVGYTQHF.

The J gene is TRBJ2-7, the V gene TRBV6-2 or TRBV6-3; 7 bases are a match to TRBD1. Germline CDR1 and CDR2: MNHEY and SVGEGT. Losses at the gene ends were 5 bases for V and 2 bases for J; bases not matched to a gene: 12. This CDR3 comprises 16 residues. CDR3 sequence (DNA): TGTGCCAGCAGTGAGAATGTGGGACAGCGAGCCTACGAGCAGTACTTC. Translated: CASSENVGQRAYEQYF.

V gene TRBV7-2 combines with J gene TRBJ1-1; possibly TRBD1 for D (6 bases). This CDR3 contains 16 residues. The V gene lost 5 bases and the J gene lost 6 bases, with 22 bases spanning the gap. The germline gives CDR1 SGHTA, CDR2 FQGNSA. The CDR3 here is CASSPPGQGRLSEAFF. The CDR3 DNA is TGTGCCAGCAGCCCTCCGGGCCAGGGGAGGTTGTCTGAAGCTTTCTTT.

This clonotype was observed at least ten times. The V gene is TRBV7-8, the J gene TRBJ2-2; D is uncertain. Germline CDR1 is SGHVS and CDR2 is FQNEAQ. V was cut by 2 bases and J by 1 base, with 5 bases left in between. The CDR3 loop spans 14 amino acids. CDR3 DNA: TGTGCCAGCAGCTTAATCCGGAACACCGGGGAGCTGTTTTTT. It translates to CASSLIRNTGELFF.

This clonotype showed up many times. This rearrangement joins TRBV5-6 to TRBJ2-2, with 10 bases aligning to TRBD2. The junction had 10 bases not matched to a gene; V was cut back by 3 bases and J by 5 bases. This CDR3 contains 17 residues. From germline, CDR1 is SGHDT and CDR2 YYEEEE. The CDR3 DNA sequence: TGTGCCAGCAGCTCCGCATTAATAGCGGGGGGAACCGGGGAGCTGTTTTTT. The encoded protein is CASSSALIAGGTGELFF.

This clonotype was counted at least ten times. J is TRBJ2-1 and V is TRBV4-1; possible D gene TRBD2, 5 bases. The germline V gene encodes CDR1 MGHRA and CDR2 YSYEKL. Between the trimmed V and J ends, which lost 1 base and 6 bases, there was a span of 16 bases. There are 16 residues in the CDR3. DNA for the CDR3: TGCGCCAGCAGCCAAGGACTAAGGCGGGTCAGCAATGAGCAGTTCTTC. It encodes CASSQGLRRVSNEQFF.

This clonotype came up many times. V usage is TRBV7-2 and J usage is TRBJ2-3, with D uncertain. The V end was cut by 4 bases, the J end by 0 bases, with 5 bases between. The CDR3 has 13 amino acids. In germline, CDR1 is SGHTA, CDR2 FQGNSA. CDR3 amino acids: CASSSLSTDTQYF. The CDR3, as DNA: TGTGCCAGCAGCTCACTCAGCACAGATACGCAGTATTTT.